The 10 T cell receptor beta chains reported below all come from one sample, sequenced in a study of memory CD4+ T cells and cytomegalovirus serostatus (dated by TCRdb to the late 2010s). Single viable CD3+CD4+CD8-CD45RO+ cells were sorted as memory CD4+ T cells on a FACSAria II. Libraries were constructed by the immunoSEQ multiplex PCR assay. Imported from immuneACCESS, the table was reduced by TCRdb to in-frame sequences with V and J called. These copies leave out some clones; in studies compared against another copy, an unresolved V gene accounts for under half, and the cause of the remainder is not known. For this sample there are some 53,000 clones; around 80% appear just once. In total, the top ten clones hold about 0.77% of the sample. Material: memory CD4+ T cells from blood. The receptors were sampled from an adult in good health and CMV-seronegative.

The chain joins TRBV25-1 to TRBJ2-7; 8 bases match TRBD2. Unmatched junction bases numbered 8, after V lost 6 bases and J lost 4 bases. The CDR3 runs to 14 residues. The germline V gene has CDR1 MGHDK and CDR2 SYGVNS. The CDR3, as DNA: TGTGCCAGCAGATCAACTAGCGGACGATACGAGCAGTACTTC. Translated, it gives CASRSTSGRYEQYF.

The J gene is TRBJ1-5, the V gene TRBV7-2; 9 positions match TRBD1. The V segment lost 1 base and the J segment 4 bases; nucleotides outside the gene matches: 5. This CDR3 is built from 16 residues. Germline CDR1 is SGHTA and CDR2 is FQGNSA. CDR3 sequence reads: CASSLVGTGTNQPQHF. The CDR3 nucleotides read TGTGCCAGCAGCTTAGTAGGGACAGGGACGAATCAGCCCCAGCATTTT.

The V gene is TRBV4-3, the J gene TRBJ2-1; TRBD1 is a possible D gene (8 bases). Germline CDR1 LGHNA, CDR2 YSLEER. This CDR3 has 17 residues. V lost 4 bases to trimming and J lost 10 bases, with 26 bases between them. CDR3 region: CASSPGGTGLPGGEQFF. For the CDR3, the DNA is TGCGCCAGCAGCCCAGGTGGGACAGGCTTGCCCGGGGGGGAGCAGTTCTTC.

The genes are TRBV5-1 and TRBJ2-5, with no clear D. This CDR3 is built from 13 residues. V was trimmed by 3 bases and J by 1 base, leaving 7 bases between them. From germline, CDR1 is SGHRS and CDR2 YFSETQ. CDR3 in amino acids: CASSSLTQETQYF. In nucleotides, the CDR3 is TGCGCCAGCAGCTCTCTAACCCAAGAGACCCAGTACTTC.

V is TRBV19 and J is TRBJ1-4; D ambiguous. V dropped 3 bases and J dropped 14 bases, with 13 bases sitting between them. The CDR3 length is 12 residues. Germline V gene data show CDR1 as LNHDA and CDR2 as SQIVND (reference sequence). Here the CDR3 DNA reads TGTGCCAGTAGTATTGAAGATGGTTTGCTGTTTTTT. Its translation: CASSIEDGLLFF. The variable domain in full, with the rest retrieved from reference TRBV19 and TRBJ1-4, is DGGITQSPKYLFRKEGQNVTLSCEQNLNHDAMYWYRQDPGQGLRLIYYSQIVNDFQKGDIAEGYSVSREKKESFPLTVTSAQKNPTAFYLCASSIEDGLLFFGSGTQLSVL.

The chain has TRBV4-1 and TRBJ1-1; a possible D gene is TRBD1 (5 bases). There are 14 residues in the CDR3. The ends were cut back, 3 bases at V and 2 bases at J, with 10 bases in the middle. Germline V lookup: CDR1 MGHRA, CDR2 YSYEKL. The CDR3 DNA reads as TGCGCCAGCAGCCAGGGACTCCTAAACACTGAAGCTTTCTTT. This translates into CASSQGLLNTEAFF.

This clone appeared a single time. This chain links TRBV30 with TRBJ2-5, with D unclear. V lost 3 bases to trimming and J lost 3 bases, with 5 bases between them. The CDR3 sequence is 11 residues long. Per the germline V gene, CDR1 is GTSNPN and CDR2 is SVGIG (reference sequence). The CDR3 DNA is TGTGCCTGGAGGGGGAAAGAGACCCAGTACTTC. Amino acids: CAWRGKETQYF.

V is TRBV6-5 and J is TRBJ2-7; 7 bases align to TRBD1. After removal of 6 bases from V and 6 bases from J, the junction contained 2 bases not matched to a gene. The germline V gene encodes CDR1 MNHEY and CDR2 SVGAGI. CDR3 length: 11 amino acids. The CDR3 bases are TGTGCCAGCAGGGGACAGACCGAGCAGTACTTC. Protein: CASRGQTEQYF.

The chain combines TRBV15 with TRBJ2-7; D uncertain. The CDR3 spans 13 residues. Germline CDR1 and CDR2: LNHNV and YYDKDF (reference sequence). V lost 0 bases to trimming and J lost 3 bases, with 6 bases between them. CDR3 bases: TGTGCCACCAGCAGAGAGGGCGGCTACGAGCAGTACTTC. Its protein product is CATSREGGYEQYF.

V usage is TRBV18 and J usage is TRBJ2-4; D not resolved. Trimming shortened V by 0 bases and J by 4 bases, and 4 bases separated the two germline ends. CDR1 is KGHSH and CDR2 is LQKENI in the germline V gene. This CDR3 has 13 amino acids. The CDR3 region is CASSPPQKNIQYF. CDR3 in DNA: TGTGCCAGCTCACCACCACAGAAAAACATTCAGTACTTC.